This TCR beta chain was observed in a study of cytomegalovirus exposure and HLA in healthy donors. Study in general: HLA-typed donors were the source of about 85 million unique TCRs held in an early data release. The study, taken as a whole, reports: A later analysis showed HLA-associated TCR beta chains outstripping equally common others in clonal expansion. Later on, a genetic analysis was performed. It linked a missense variant in DCLRE1C with V- and J-gene trimming of TCR beta. Reportedly, HLA-A and HLA-B alleles of most subjects were accurately predicted from TCR beta.

In the PCR, 60 Vbeta and 13 Jbeta primers were used. Repertoires were generated with immunoSEQ multiplex PCR, while TCRdb's copy carries only in-frame clones and drops some. The sample has about 160,000 clones, and its top ten clones hold 1% to 1.5%. With respect to this clone: The antigen is undetermined.

The CDR3 extends over 17 amino acids. V lost 1 base to trimming and J lost 1 base; unmatched junction nucleotides: 6. Germline V gene sequence: CDR1 SEHNR, CDR2 FQNEAQ (reference sequence). The chain links TRBV7-9 to TRBJ1-5, with 8 bases identical to TRBD1. This receptor was obtained from a woman in her sixties in good health and CMV-seronegative. The sequenced sample consisted of PBMCs. Written as DNA, the CDR3 is TGTGCCAGCAGCTTAGAGACAGGGGTCGGGAGCAATCAGCCCCAGCATTTT. The encoded protein is CASSLETGVGSNQPQHF.